This TCR beta chain was sequenced during a study of blood T cell repertoires in COVID-19. This clone occurred once. Living in under 30 US areas, the participants were between roughly 18 and 90 years of age. Donors in Cohort 3 who had recovered were those with two negative PCRs, healthcare professional clearance, or resolution of their symptoms. The table came from immunoSEQ multiplex PCR; TCRdb's copy has only in-frame clones and leaves some out. This table has 200,000 to 300,000 clones, approximately 90% appearing once. CDR3 length: 16 amino acids. V shed 2 bases, J shed 3 bases, and the junction held 8 bases outside the gene matches. Germline V gene sequence: CDR1 MNHNY, CDR2 SVGAGI (reference sequence).

Sequencing was performed on PBMCs or T cells enriched from blood (not recorded which). The origin of this receptor is a woman aged 30 to 39 who had recovered from COVID-19. The chain combines TRBV6-6 with TRBJ1-1, with 8 bases fitting TRBD1. CDR3 nucleotide sequence: TGTGCCAGCAGTTACCCCTCAGGGGGCAGGGACACTGAAGCTTTCTTT. Protein product: CASSYPSGGRDTEAFF.